The 7 T cell receptor beta chains given below trace back to one sample, sequenced in a study of T cells in localized non-small cell lung cancer. Using immunoSEQ multiplex PCR, the repertoire was profiled, and TCRdb retains in-frame clones only, with some absent. The sample shows 25,000 to 30,000 clones, 75% to 90% of them seen only once. This specimen consisted of peripheral blood, obtained before any cancer treatment. The receptors come from a woman aged 35 to 69 with stage I lung adenocarcinoma.

The chain recombines TRBV19 with TRBJ2-7, with 7 bases aligning to TRBD1. The V segment lost 7 bases and the J segment 2 bases; nucleotides outside the gene matches: 11. Looked up from germline, CDR1 is LNHDA and CDR2 is SQIVND (reference sequence). The CDR3 contains 15 residues. Here the CDR3 DNA reads TGTGCCAGTACCCCAACCGGGACAGCCACCTACGAGCAGTACTTC. This sequence encodes CASTPTGTATYEQYF. The whole variable domain, filled in from reference TRBV19 and TRBJ2-7, reads DGGITQSPKYLFRKEGQNVTLSCEQNLNHDAMYWYRQDPGQGLRLIYYSQIVNDFQKGDIAEGYSVSREKKESFPLTVTSAQKNPTAFYLCASTPTGTATYEQYFGPGTRLTVT.

This chain links TRBV19 with TRBJ2-3, with TRBD2 identical over 8 bases. Germline CDR1 reads LNHDA; CDR2 reads SQIVND (reference sequence). V trimming: 5 bases; J trimming: 2 bases; junction bases outside the gene matches: 9. This CDR3 is built from 16 residues. The CDR3 is CASSSGGGPSTDTQYF. DNA for the CDR3: TGTGCCAGTAGTTCCGGCGGGGGGCCTTCCACAGATACGCAGTATTTT.

The V call is TRBV2, the J call TRBJ1-4; tentatively, D is TRBD1 (5 bases). V lost 3 bases and J lost 8, with 7 bases in between. The germline CDR1 and CDR2 sequences are SNHLY and FYNNEI. This CDR3 region has 12 residues. The CDR3 region has the DNA TGTGCCAGCAGTGACCGGGGCGAAAAACTGTTTTTT. It specifies CASSDRGEKLFF.

The chain has TRBV2 and TRBJ2-7, with 9 bases matching TRBD1. The CDR3 extends over 14 amino acids. V gave up 4 bases and J gave up 1 base; unmatched junction bases: 2. The germline CDR1 and CDR2 sequences are SNHLY and FYNNEI. The CDR3 protein is CASSVDRGSYEQYF. The CDR3 DNA sequence: TGTGCCAGCAGTGTGGACAGGGGTTCCTACGAGCAGTACTTC.

This chain connects TRBV5-1 to TRBJ1-2; perhaps TRBD1 as D (6 bases). The CDR3 contains 14 residues. Germline values: CDR1 SGHRS, CDR2 YFSETQ. V was cut by 0 bases and J by 4 bases, with 10 bases left in between. The CDR3 protein is CASSLDLGAYGYTF. The CDR3 nucleotides read TGCGCCAGCAGCTTGGATCTGGGGGCCTATGGCTACACCTTC.

This chain joins TRBV4-3 and TRBJ1-1, with D hard to call. Germline-derived CDR1 and CDR2 are LGHNA and YSLEER. V gave up 0 bases and J gave up 11 bases, with 13 bases separating them. The length of the CDR3 is 13 residues. The CDR3 DNA is TGCGCCAGCAGCCAAGAAATAATGGATAGTGCTTTCTTT. This gives the protein CASSQEIMDSAFF.

The chain recombines TRBV19 with TRBJ2-6; 11 bases fit TRBD1. The CDR3 spans 17 residues. V dropped 5 bases and J dropped 4; count of bases not matched to a gene: 7. CDR1 is LNHDA and CDR2 is SQIVND in the germline V gene (reference sequence). CDR3 nucleotide sequence: TGTGCCAGTAGTCTGGACAGGGGGCGTGCGGGGGCCAACGTCCTGACTTTC. Translation: CASSLDRGRAGANVLTF.